Detailed here is one T cell receptor beta chain. This clonotype was observed a handful of times. Its target antigen remains unknown. Qualities for individual bases were not recorded, and no much larger clone is one base off. These data originate in a study of blood T cells in healthy people across ages (dated by TCRdb to about 2015). Regarding the complete study: In model experiments, template switching captured roughly one uniquely barcoded TCR beta cDNA molecule for every two T cells. To track age-related changes in TCR beta repertoire diversity, the study relied on deep sequencing normalized with unique cDNA molecular identifiers. Four age groups were formed from the donors: young (average roughly 15 years), middle-aged (roughly 38), aged (more than 55) and long-lived (around 82). To avoid experimental bias, donors of different ages were distributed randomly across sequencing lanes. Two additional independent replicas of 1 million unique cDNA reads from the same blood draw were analyzed for two donors (one aged 18 to 30 and one aged 80 or older).

Overall results and qualifications from the work: The percentage of naive T cells measured by flow cytometry correlated strongly with observed TCR beta diversity. Estimates of total diversity based on one million sequenced T cells were considered lower bounds and underestimates. Conclusive comparison of naive and antigen-experienced compartments was prevented by the profiling of bulk unsorted PBMCs. Because the CMV infection status of the donors was unknown, age-related changes in expanded clonotypes may potentially have been confounded. The long-lived group showed more naive CD4+ T cells, fewer expanded clones and increased TCR diversity than the aged group, suggesting age selection. As age increased, observed TCR beta diversity per million T cells dropped in a roughly linear way, and a significant reduction was already evident by age 40.

The CDR3 runs 15 residues from the cysteine to the phenylalanine. The sequence is cut down to CDR3 DNA, 45 bases in frame from base 1. V is pruned by 3 bases and J by 1 base, leaving 5 bases of the junction without a gene match. Reading the germline V gene gives CDR1 LGHNA and CDR2 YSLEER. The donors were roughly 39 Caucasian individuals from Russia, aged roughly 6 to 100 years, who were systemically healthy. Around 10 milliliters of peripheral blood were drawn from each donor into EDTA-treated Vacutainer tubes. Ficoll-Paque density-gradient centrifugation was used to isolate PBMCs, with at least 6.5 million per sample. Trizol reagent was used to extract total RNA from PBMCs, with at least 5 micrograms per sample. For every donor, flow cytometry on a PBMC aliquot measured the percentage of naive CD45RAhigh/CD27high T cells. The method was 5' RACE. A second PCR of about 6 to 11 cycles was performed with a sample-barcoded 5' primer and a J-beta primer mix. Each TCR beta cDNA molecule received a unique molecular identifier from a template-switch 5' adaptor carrying 12 random nucleotides. Each sample yielded at least 2.5 million CDR3-containing paired-end reads. First-strand cDNA synthesis was performed from all RNA using the Mint cDNA synthesis kit, with priming by a TRBC-specific oligonucleotide. All cDNA was treated with uracil-DNA glycosylase and then went through a first 18-cycle PCR with the universal primers M1SS and BC2_uni_R. The paper's processing steps were these. Normalization of each sample was performed by random selection of 1 million high-quality reads, each carrying a distinct molecular identifier. Reads sharing molecular identifiers were discarded rather than binned into consensus sequences. MiTCR, with a Q25 quality threshold and the strictest error-elimination algorithm, was used for CDR3 identification, clonotype clustering and error correction. A nonparametric unseen species model with Euler transformation was used to estimate a lower bound on total TCR beta diversity. TCRdb reprocessed the public reads (quality trimming at Q25 with fastp, clone calling with MiXCR) and kept in-frame beta chains. Entries that share a CDR3 protein sequence are merged under the most common genes and DNA. Clone size and V and J calls follow TCRdb, not the original study. This sample gives 1.8 million or so distinct CDR3 sequences in total; about 39% of them show up just once. The top ten hold roughly 23% of the sample.

This TCR derives from a human donor in good health. The specimen sequenced was blood. The chain couples TRBV4-3 to TRBJ2-5, and 7 junctional nucleotides match TRBD1. The nucleotides read TGCGCCAGCAGCCAGAAACAGGGGACCCAAGAGACCCAGTACTTC. Translation gives CASSQKQGTQETQYF.